The 16 T cell receptor beta chains in this list originate from one sample, sequenced in a study of cytomegalovirus exposure and HLA in healthy donors. Both 60 Vbeta primers and 13 Jbeta primers went into the PCR. Here immunoSEQ multiplex PCR was the method, and the copy in TCRdb shows in-frame clones only, minus some. In the table there are 140,000 to 150,000 clones, 75% to 80% of which are singletons. The sample comprised PBMCs. These receptors were collected from a woman aged 30 to 39 in good health and CMV-seronegative.

The V call is TRBV4-1, the J call TRBJ1-1, with a tentative D call TRBD1 (5 bases). With 2 bases removed from V and 4 bases from J, the gap between germline ends came to 8 bases. The CDR3 totals 13 residues. Germline assignment: CDR1 MGHRA and CDR2 YSYEKL. The CDR3 DNA reads TGCGCCAGCAGCCAACAGGGATCCACTGAAGCTTTCTTT. Translated: CASSQQGSTEAFF.

V and J are TRBV4-3 and TRBJ1-5; D remains unclear. The CDR3 extends over 13 amino acids. Germline V gene lookup returns CDR1 LGHNA and CDR2 YSLEER. The V end lost 1 base, the J end lost 4 bases, and 5 bases lay between the germline ends. CDR3 in DNA: TGCGCCAGCAGCCAAGGCCTAAATCAGCCCCAGCATTTT. It specifies CASSQGLNQPQHF.

This chain joins TRBV15 and TRBJ2-7; D is unresolved. The V end lost 0 bases, the J end lost 5 bases, and 11 bases lay between the germline ends. The CDR3 covers 14 residues. CDR1 LNHNV and CDR2 YYDKDF come from the germline V gene (reference sequence). The CDR3 nucleotides are TGTGCCACCAGCAGAGACAGGTCGTTTAACGAGCAGTACTTC. This gives the protein CATSRDRSFNEQYF.

The chain's CDR3 is CASSFSLAADTQYF. The CDR3 DNA reads TGTGCCAGCAGCTTTTCGTTAGCGGCGGATACGCAGTATTTT. This sequence joins TRBV7-2 and TRBJ2-3, with a tentative D call TRBD2 (6 bases). The germline V and J ends were trimmed by 3 bases and 6 bases, with 13 bases remaining between them. CDR3 length equals 14 residues. Per germline, CDR1 SGHTA and CDR2 FQGNSA.

This rearrangement joins TRBV19 to TRBJ1-5, with 8 bases identical to TRBD1. V lost 6 bases and J lost 1; bases outside the gene matches: 2. CDR1 is LNHDA, CDR2 SQIVND, per germline (reference sequence). The CDR3 runs 14 residues. Here the CDR3 reads CASRGQASNQPQHF. CDR3 nucleotides: TGTGCCAGTAGGGGACAGGCCAGCAATCAGCCCCAGCATTTT.

The chain is built from TRBV30 and TRBJ2-7; 8 bases are shared with TRBD2. This CDR3 comprises 14 residues. Germline values: CDR1 GTSNPN, CDR2 SVGIG (reference sequence). V was clipped by 5 bases and J by 2 bases; unmatched bases: 8. For the CDR3, the DNA is TGTGCCTGGGGTAGCGGGGTCCCTCCCTACGAGCAGTACTTC. Protein product: CAWGSGVPPYEQYF. Variable domain in full (rest from reference TRBV30 and TRBJ2-7): SQTIHQWPATLVQPVGSPLSLECTVEGTSNPNLYWYRQAAGRGLQLLFYSVGIGQISSEVPQNLSASRPQDRQFILSSKKLLLSDSGFYLCAWGSGVPPYEQYFGPGTRLTVT.

This clone was detected only once. This rearrangement joins TRBV5-1 to TRBJ2-2; a possible D gene is TRBD1 (5 bases). Germline-derived CDR1 and CDR2 are SGHRS and YFSETQ. V gave up 2 bases and J gave up 0 bases, with 17 bases separating them. The length of the CDR3 is 18 residues. The CDR3 reads CASSFLPNTGSNTGELFF. The CDR3 nucleotides read TGCGCCAGCAGCTTTCTGCCAAACACAGGATCGAACACCGGGGAGCTGTTTTTT. The variable domain in full, completed from reference TRBV5-1 and TRBJ2-2, reads KAGVTQTPRYLIKTRGQQVTLSCSPISGHRSVSWYQQTPGQGLQFLFEYFSETQRNKGNFPGRFSGRQFSNSRSEMNVSTLELGDSALYLCASSFLPNTGSNTGELFFGEGSRLTVL.

This clone has just a few counts. This rearrangement joins TRBV2 to TRBJ2-1; D may be TRBD2 (6 bases). The CDR3 covers 15 residues. V dropped 4 bases and J dropped 2 bases, with 12 bases sitting between them. Germline CDR1 reads SNHLY; CDR2 reads FYNNEI. The CDR3 reads CASSGGGRAYNEQFF. As DNA, the CDR3 is TGTGCCAGCAGTGGGGGAGGCAGGGCCTACAATGAGCAGTTCTTC.

The genes are TRBV7-2 and TRBJ2-2; a weak D match, TRBD2 (5 bases). The CDR3 length is 16 residues. Germline CDR1 SGHTA, CDR2 FQGNSA. V was trimmed by 2 bases and J by 0 bases, leaving 10 bases between them. The CDR3 DNA follows: TGTGCCAGCAGCTTATGGGCTAGCACGAACACCGGGGAGCTGTTTTTT. Protein product: CASSLWASTNTGELFF.

The chain recombines TRBV30 with TRBJ1-2; tentative D call: TRBD1 (5 bases). Germline V gives CDR1 GTSNPN, CDR2 SVGIG (reference sequence). V lost 2 bases to trimming and J lost 4 bases, with 17 bases between them. The CDR3 totals 15 residues. Here the CDR3 reads CAWSPGSQGGYGYTF. The CDR3 DNA reads as TGTGCCTGGAGTCCCGGATCGCAGGGCGGCTATGGCTACACCTTC.

The gene calls are TRBV9 and TRBJ2-5, with TRBD1 matching 8 bases. Germline V CDR1 and CDR2: SGDLS, YYNGEE. This CDR3 is built from 14 residues. The ends lost 4 bases at V and 7 bases at J; junction bases unmatched: 9. In DNA, the CDR3 is TGTGCCAGCAGCAAAGGACAGGGTATCGGGACCCAGTACTTC. This encodes CASSKGQGIGTQYF.

The V gene is TRBV6-5, the J gene TRBJ2-1; weak D call: TRBD2 (6 bases). The CDR3 extends over 13 amino acids. Germline V gene lookup returns CDR1 MNHEY and CDR2 SVGAGI. V gave up 5 bases and J gave up 8 bases, with 13 bases separating them. CDR3 sequence: CASSLRGWDEQFF. CDR3 DNA: TGTGCCAGCAGTCTCCGGGGGTGGGATGAGCAGTTCTTC.

This clone occurred a few times. V usage is TRBV11-2 and J usage is TRBJ2-5, with D uncertain. CDR1 and CDR2 from the germline V gene are SGHAT and FQNNGV. The CDR3 extends over 13 amino acids. V lost 5 bases to trimming and J lost 6 bases, with 13 bases between them. CDR3 nucleotide sequence: TGTGCCAGCAGCCCCTCAGATTCACAGACCCAGTACTTC. This translates into CASSPSDSQTQYF.

The V call is TRBV19, the J call TRBJ1-1; a weak D match, TRBD1 (5 bases). Trimming took 4 bases from V and 0 from J, leaving 12 bases between them. Germline CDR1 and CDR2: LNHDA and SQIVND (reference sequence). The CDR3 covers 15 residues. The CDR3 region has the DNA TGTGCCAGTAGTAGGTTCCGACAGTTGAACACTGAAGCTTTCTTT. Translating it yields CASSRFRQLNTEAFF.

The V and J genes are TRBV7-2 and TRBJ1-5, with D uncertain. In germline, CDR1 is SGHTA, CDR2 FQGNSA. The CDR3 loop spans 13 amino acids. V lost 1 base, J lost 6 bases, and 7 bases lay in between. CDR3 region: CASSLGLGQPQHF. CDR3 nucleotides: TGTGCCAGCAGCTTAGGTCTAGGTCAGCCCCAGCATTTT.

The V gene is TRBV19, the J gene TRBJ2-7; D is unresolved. Trimming took off 6 bases at V and 0 bases at J, with 12 bases between the two ends. The CDR3 length is 14 residues. Germline V CDR1 and CDR2: LNHDA, SQIVND (reference sequence). CDR3 coding DNA: TGTGCCAGTAGCCCGGAGATATCCTCCTACGAGCAGTACTTC. Translating gives CASSPEISSYEQYF.